The rows below give T cell receptor beta chains drawn from one sample of a study of T cells in Graves' hyperthyroidism and ophthalmopathy. TCRdb recomputed calls from the multiplex PCR reads with MiXCR, one row per CDR3 protein. Of some 370,000 distinct CDR3 sequences listed, about a sixth are singletons. Specimen: blood. Source of these receptors: a woman between 25 and 40 years old with Graves' hyperthyroidism that later progressed to Graves' ophthalmopathy. Both conserved end residues are trimmed from each CDR3. Clone size is shown for a subset of rows, as once, few, many or a class of expanded clone.

TRBV28 . ASSPPEYGGELF
TRBV20-1 many SARDSQGSGETQY
TRBV2 many ASKRGVAGGEEETQY
TRBV2 many ASSEFVNSPLH
TRBV5-1 many ASWGTKQGLSYNEQF
TRBV10-2 many ASSEDWGTQY
TRBV3-1 many ASSQGRGRGLEKLF
TRBV11-3 . ASSAGQGTYNEQF
TRBV12-3/TRBV12-4 many ASSLARSNQPQH
TRBV19 many ASSIAEPNYEQY
TRBV6-9 . ASSYTYNEQF
TRBV20-1 many SARGQGAREQY